This entry lists 32 T cell receptor beta chains sequenced from one sample in a study of T-cell memory formation after mild COVID-19. TCRdb used MiXCR to reprocess the 5' RACE reads, holding one entry per CDR3 protein. Of some 210,000 distinct CDR3 sequences in the sample, roughly a tenth are singletons; the top ten hold approximately 2.8%. The sequenced material came from PBMCs or a T cell subset sorted from them (not recorded which). These receptor sequences come from a man between 18 and 29 years old who had mild COVID-19 (a few samples of this study predate the infection). Cell type and time point are not known.

The V and J genes are TRBV5-5 and TRBJ1-2; D gene uncertain. Germline V CDR1 and CDR2: SGHKS, YYEKEE (reference sequence). The V and J ends lost 4 bases and 7 bases respectively, with 11 bases between them. The CDR3 covers 12 residues. The CDR3 spells CASSPPGSGYTF. The DNA of the CDR3 is TGTGCCAGCAGCCCCCCTGGGAGTGGCTACACCTTC.

This clonotype was observed a few times. The chain recombines TRBV28 with TRBJ1-2; perhaps TRBD1 as D (5 bases). Trimming pared 8 bases from V and 5 bases from J, leaving 18 bases between. CDR3 length equals 14 residues. The germline V gene encodes CDR1 MDHEN and CDR2 SYDVKM. CDR3 coding DNA: TGTGCCAGCGGGCGGTTGGGGGTTCCTTATGGCTACACCTTC. It codes for CASGRLGVPYGYTF.

This clonotype has more than one count but fewer than ten. For the CDR3, the DNA is TGCGCCAGCAGCCCCCAGACAGAGGGCAATGAGCAGTTCTTC. It is translated as CASSPQTEGNEQFF. The gene calls are TRBV5-1 and TRBJ2-1; D might be TRBD1 or TRBD2, each matching 5 bases. Per germline, CDR1 SGHRS and CDR2 YFSETQ. V was pared by 4 bases and J by 6 bases, with 14 bases between. The CDR3 loop spans 14 amino acids.

The J gene is TRBJ1-2, the V gene TRBV7-8; a possible D gene is TRBD1 (5 bases). CDR3 length: 13 residues. The germline gives CDR1 SGHVS, CDR2 FQNEAQ. Trimming pared 6 bases from V and 6 bases from J, leaving 14 bases between. The CDR3 spells CASRPRAGNGYTF. CDR3 bases: TGTGCCAGCAGACCTAGGGCAGGGAATGGCTACACCTTC.

This clonotype was counted at least ten times. The genes are TRBV7-9 and TRBJ2-3; D may match TRBD1 or TRBD2 (5 bases each). Trimming took off 1 base at V and 2 bases at J, with 13 bases between the two ends. The CDR3 is 16 amino acids. The germline CDR1 and CDR2 sequences are SEHNR and FQNEAQ (reference sequence). CDR3 sequence reads: CASSLVVGDPTDTQYF. The CDR3 DNA follows: TGTGCCAGCAGCTTAGTAGTCGGGGACCCCACAGATACGCAGTATTTT.

The V and J genes are TRBV29-1 and TRBJ2-5, with TRBD1 as a possible D gene (6 bases). Germline values: CDR1 SQVTM, CDR2 ANQGSEA. The CDR3 runs to 12 residues. V was pared by 7 bases and J by 3 bases, with 12 bases between. The CDR3 is CSERDTKETQYF. The CDR3 nucleotides read TGCAGCGAACGGGACACTAAAGAGACCCAGTACTTC. Full variable domain (remainder filled in from reference TRBV29-1 and TRBJ2-5): SAVISQKPSRDICQRGTSLTIQCQVDSQVTMMFWYRQQPGQSLTLIATANQGSEATYESGFVIDKFPISRPNLTFSTLTVSNMSPEDSSIYLCSERDTKETQYFGPGTRLLVL.

In this sample, this clonotype turned up a few times. The CDR3 protein is CASSLRSLEAEAFF. The CDR3 bases are TGTGCCAGCAGCTTAAGATCGCTTGAGGCTGAAGCTTTCTTT. The V gene is TRBV7-2, the J gene TRBJ1-1, with D unclear. Germline V gene data show CDR1 as SGHTA and CDR2 as FQGNSA. This CDR3 region has 14 residues. Trimming shortened V by 2 bases and J by 6 bases, and 13 bases separated the two germline ends.

This clonotype occurred a few times. The chain links TRBV5-1 to TRBJ2-3, with TRBD1 identical over 9 bases. V gave up 4 bases and J gave up 5 bases; unmatched junction bases: 5. Germline loops: CDR1 SGHRS, CDR2 YFSETQ. The CDR3 totals 14 residues. The CDR3 loop reads CASSVTGGQDTQYF. The CDR3 region has the DNA TGCGCCAGCAGCGTTACAGGGGGCCAAGATACGCAGTATTTT.

This clonotype has just a few counts. This chain uses TRBV9 with TRBJ2-7; 7 bases align to TRBD2. Germline CDR1 SGDLS, CDR2 YYNGEE. With 4 bases clipped from V and 0 bases from J, the junction kept 4 bases outside the gene matches. This CDR3 has 14 amino acids. In DNA form, the CDR3 reads TGTGCCAGCAGCTCGCGGGGGTTCTCCTACGAGCAGTACTTC. Protein: CASSSRGFSYEQYF.

The V call is TRBV12-3 or TRBV12-4, the J call TRBJ1-2; D is possibly TRBD1 (5 bases). The length of the CDR3 is 15 residues. The ends were cut back, 7 bases at V and 7 bases at J, with 22 bases in the middle. CDR3 region: CASIPDLGRNGGYTF. CDR3 sequence (DNA): TGTGCCAGCATACCCGATTTGGGGCGTAACGGTGGCTACACCTTC.

The V and J genes are TRBV7-2 and TRBJ1-1; no definite D call. The CDR3 covers 13 residues. Looked up from germline, CDR1 is SGHTA and CDR2 is FQGNSA. Deletions cut 4 bases from V and 3 bases from J, with 9 bases between. The CDR3 DNA reads TGTGCCAGCAGCTCCCATCGGGACACTGAAGCTTTCTTT. This encodes CASSSHRDTEAFF.

This clonotype was observed a few times. DNA for the CDR3: TGTGCCAGCAGGTCCGGGTACGGGGCCAACGTCCTGACTTTC. Its protein product is CASRSGYGANVLTF. The V call is TRBV7-2, the J call TRBJ2-6; D gene ambiguous. The germline V gene has CDR1 SGHTA and CDR2 FQGNSA. This CDR3 region has 14 residues. V lost 6 bases to trimming and J lost 4 bases, with 10 bases between them.

The chain recombines TRBV12-3 or TRBV12-4 with TRBJ2-2; weak D call: TRBD1 (5 bases). The CDR3 consists of 14 residues. V lost 7 bases and J lost 4, with 13 bases in between. As DNA, the CDR3 is TGTGCCAGCAATTGGCAGGGAAGCACCGGGGAGCTGTTTTTT. It codes for CASNWQGSTGELFF.

This clonotype was seen more than once but under ten times. V and J are TRBV4-1 and TRBJ1-1; no clear D gene. This CDR3 contains 16 residues. Germline V lookup: CDR1 MGHRA, CDR2 YSYEKL. V was cut by 8 bases and J by 6 bases, with 25 bases left in between. The CDR3 loop is CASLPARTTTYAEAFF. CDR3 in DNA: TGCGCCAGCCTCCCGGCCCGGACTACAACCTACGCTGAAGCTTTCTTT.

This chain's CDR3 is CASSQGLPNQPQHF. CDR3 DNA sequence: TGTGCCAGCAGCCAAGGATTACCCAATCAGCCCCAGCATTTT. This chain links TRBV3-1 with TRBJ1-5; the D is unclear. The CDR3 runs to 14 residues. From germline, CDR1 is LGHDT and CDR2 YNNKEL (reference sequence). V lost 1 base to trimming and J lost 3 bases, with 7 bases between them.

This chain links TRBV6-2 or TRBV6-3 with TRBJ2-7; D is uncertain. Trimming pared 6 bases from V and 3 bases from J, leaving 12 bases between. The CDR3 sequence is 13 residues long. Per germline, CDR1 MNHEY and CDR2 SVGEGT. The CDR3 reads CASSGAGYYEQYF. The CDR3 DNA sequence: TGTGCCAGCAGCGGCGCTGGATACTACGAGCAGTACTTC.

This clonotype turned up a few times. The chain carries TRBV7-6 and TRBJ2-3, with a possible D match to TRBD2 (6 bases). Trimming stripped 6 bases from V and 4 bases from J, with 17 bases between. CDR1 is SGHVS and CDR2 is FNYEAQ in the germline V gene. CDR3 size: 15 residues. The CDR3 region has the DNA TGTGCCAGCAGTCGCAAGGCGGGGTACGCAGATACGCAGTATTTT. This encodes CASSRKAGYADTQYF. The full variable domain, completed using reference TRBV7-6 and TRBJ2-3, is GAGVSQSPRYKVTKRGQDVALRCDPISGHVSLYWYRQALGQGPEFLTYFNYEAQQDKSGLPNDRFSAERPEGSISTLTIQRTEQRDSAMYRCASSRKAGYADTQYFGPGTRLTVL.

This clonotype was detected only a few times. The chain couples TRBV7-3 to TRBJ2-7; 8 bases are shared with TRBD1. CDR1 SGHTA and CDR2 FQGTGA come from the germline V gene. This CDR3 contains 15 residues. J gave up 3 bases and V 5 bases, and 9 bases lay outside the gene matches. The DNA for the CDR3 is TGTGCCAGCAGCGTTCAACCAGGGGGCCTCTACGAGCAGTACTTC. It yields the protein CASSVQPGGLYEQYF. The entire variable domain, with the rest obtained from reference TRBV7-3 and TRBJ2-7, is as follows: GAGVSQTPSNKVTEKGKYVELRCDPISGHTALYWYRQSLGQGPEFLIYFQGTGAADDSGLPNDRFFAVRPEGSVSTLKIQRTERGDSAVYLCASSVQPGGLYEQYFGPGTRLTVT.

This clonotype came up many times. The chain joins TRBV6-5 to TRBJ1-2, with TRBD1 as a possible D gene (6 bases). The V and J ends lost 6 bases and 6 bases respectively, with 8 bases between them. Germline V lookup: CDR1 MNHEY, CDR2 SVGAGI. This CDR3 contains 11 residues. The CDR3 sequence: CASRGTNGYTF. For the CDR3, the DNA is TGTGCCAGCAGAGGGACAAATGGCTACACCTTC.

This clonotype was observed a few times. The chain links TRBV5-1 to TRBJ2-4, with D possibly matching TRBD2 (5 bases). CDR3 length: 14 residues. Trimming left V 0 bases short and J 5 bases short, with 9 bases between. The germline V gene encodes CDR1 SGHRS and CDR2 YFSETQ. CDR3: CASSLENGENIQYF. CDR3 in DNA: TGCGCCAGCAGCTTGGAAAACGGGGAAAACATTCAGTACTTC.

The chain has TRBV6-1 and TRBJ1-1; D not resolved. Germline CDR1 is MNHNS and CDR2 is SASEGT. This CDR3 has 14 amino acids. The V end was cut by 8 bases, the J end by 3 bases, with 16 bases between. CDR3 in amino acids: CASFRDTADTEAFF. CDR3 bases: TGTGCCAGCTTCCGGGATACTGCTGACACTGAAGCTTTCTTT.

The sample holds a few counts of this clonotype. The CDR3 loop is CSVAPSVGRETQYF. CDR3 DNA: TGCAGCGTTGCTCCGTCTGTGGGGCGAGAGACCCAGTACTTC. This chain uses TRBV29-1 with TRBJ2-5; the D gene is possibly TRBD1 (5 bases). This CDR3 contains 14 residues. Trimming took 4 bases from V and 4 from J, leaving 16 bases between them. Per the germline V gene, CDR1 is SQVTM and CDR2 is ANQGSEA.

This chain links TRBV7-9 with TRBJ1-2; 11 bases match TRBD1. The length of the CDR3 is 15 residues. V trimming: 4 bases; J trimming: 7 bases; junction bases outside the gene matches: 8. Germline values: CDR1 SEHNR, CDR2 FQNEAQ (reference sequence). The CDR3 nucleotides are TGTGCCAGCAGCTCGGGGACAGGGGGGCTTTTTGGCTACACCTTC. Translation: CASSSGTGGLFGYTF. Using reference TRBV7-9 and TRBJ1-2 for the parts outside the CDR3, the full variable domain is DTGVSQNPRHKITKRGQNVTFRCDPISEHNRLYWYRQTLGQGPEFLTYFQNEAQLEKSRLLSDRFSAERPKGSFSTLEIQRTEQGDSAMYLCASSSGTGGLFGYTFGSGTRLTVV.

The sample holds a few counts of this clonotype. The genes are TRBV20-1 and TRBJ2-5; TRBD2 aligns across 7 bases. Losses at the gene ends were 6 bases for V and 7 bases for J; bases not matched to a gene: 14. CDR3 length: 14 residues. Germline V lookup: CDR1 DFQATT, CDR2 SNEGSKA (reference sequence). The CDR3 DNA reads as TGCAGTGCCGGGATGGCTAGCGGCTCTGGGACCCAGTACTTC. Its translation: CSAGMASGSGTQYF.

The rearrangement joins TRBV5-1 to TRBJ1-1; 8 positions match TRBD1. Germline CDR1 and CDR2: SGHRS and YFSETQ. CDR3 length equals 17 residues. J was trimmed by 0 bases and V by 4 bases; bases with no gene match: 11. CDR3 sequence (DNA): TGCGCCAGCAGCGAACCCTTAGGACAGGGTCTGAACACTGAAGCTTTCTTT. Protein sequence: CASSEPLGQGLNTEAFF.

This clonotype was observed a handful of times. The rearrangement joins TRBV5-5 to TRBJ2-7, with D possibly TRBD2 on 7 matching bases. Germline CDR1 and CDR2: SGHKS and YYEKEE (reference sequence). Trimming pared 2 bases from V and 2 bases from J, leaving 8 bases between. The CDR3 has 13 amino acids. This CDR3 reads CASSFGGPYEQYV. CDR3 in DNA: TGTGCCAGCAGCTTCGGGGGGCCCTACGAGCAGTACGTC.

This clonotype was counted only a few times. The chain carries TRBV20-1 and TRBJ1-1, with 7 nucleotides matching TRBD1. Germline CDR1 DFQATT, CDR2 SNEGSKA (reference sequence). The CDR3 is 12 amino acids. V trimming: 2 bases; J trimming: 7 bases; junction bases outside the gene matches: 4. The CDR3 loop is CSARTGQYEAFF. CDR3 sequence (DNA): TGCAGTGCTAGAACGGGACAGTATGAAGCTTTCTTT.

The chain couples TRBV5-1 to TRBJ2-6, with unresolved D. CDR3 length equals 15 residues. The germline V gene has CDR1 SGHRS and CDR2 YFSETQ. Trimming cost V 8 bases and J 0 bases, with 12 bases left between them. CDR3 sequence: CASGFSPSGANVLTF. The CDR3 coding sequence is TGCGCCAGTGGATTTTCTCCCTCTGGGGCCAACGTCCTGACTTTC.

This chain connects TRBV15 to TRBJ1-5; D unresolved. The CDR3 spans 13 residues. Trimming cost V 3 bases and J 5 bases, with 8 bases left between them. Germline V gene data show CDR1 as LNHNV and CDR2 as YYDKDF (reference sequence). The CDR3 region is CATSSGPHQPQHF. In nucleotides, the CDR3 is TGTGCCACCAGCAGCGGCCCACATCAGCCCCAGCATTTT.

The chain has TRBV5-1 and TRBJ2-1; TRBD1 aligns across 12 bases. Germline CDR1 and CDR2: SGHRS and YFSETQ. V was pared by 6 bases and J by 7 bases, with 17 bases of the junction left unmatched. The CDR3 totals 18 residues. CDR3 amino acids: CASNYNPSGQGARNEQFF. Here the CDR3 DNA reads TGCGCCAGCAACTACAACCCCTCGGGACAGGGGGCGCGGAATGAGCAGTTCTTC.

The gene calls are TRBV5-1 and TRBJ2-1; TRBD2 matches at 12 bases. The CDR3 is 15 amino acids. Germline V gene sequence: CDR1 SGHRS, CDR2 YFSETQ. Trimming took 5 bases from V and 7 from J; bases not matched to a gene: 7. CDR3 DNA: TGCGCCAGCAGACTAGCGGGGGGTGCTAGGAATGAGCAGTTCTTC. This codes for CASRLAGGARNEQFF.

This clonotype was observed a few times. This chain links TRBV18 with TRBJ1-1; D might be TRBD1 (5 bases). Germline V gene data show CDR1 as KGHSH and CDR2 as LQKENI. This CDR3 spans 15 amino acids. V was clipped by 3 bases and J by 0 bases, with 11 bases between them. The CDR3 nucleotides are TGTGCCAGCTCACCTCTACGAGGGGTGAACACTGAAGCTTTCTTT. Its translation: CASSPLRGVNTEAFF.